The 10 T cell receptor beta chains below all came from one sample that was sequenced in a study of blood T cell repertoires in COVID-19. The method was immunoSEQ multiplex PCR; TCRdb's version includes in-frame clones alone and lacks a portion of them. Here the sample spans 200,000 to 250,000 clones, 83% being singletons. The source material was peripheral blood. The receptors stem from a woman in her fifties or sixties with acute or convalescent COVID-19.

V usage is TRBV11-2 and J usage is TRBJ2-7, with TRBD2 identical over 13 bases. CDR1 and CDR2 from the germline V gene are SGHAT and FQNNGV. The CDR3 is 15 residues long. Germline trimming cut 5 bases from V and 3 bases from J; bases unmatched to any gene: 4. The CDR3 protein is CASSAGTSGVYEQYF. Written as DNA, the CDR3 is TGTGCCAGCAGCGCGGGGACTAGCGGGGTCTACGAGCAGTACTTC.

The chain links TRBV6-2 or TRBV6-3 to TRBJ1-5; tentative D call: TRBD1 (5 bases). The V gene lost 5 bases and the J gene lost 1 base, with 9 bases spanning the gap. The length of the CDR3 is 14 residues. The germline V gene encodes CDR1 MNHEY and CDR2 SVGEGT. The CDR3 protein is CASSPRQSNQPQHF. CDR3 nucleotides: TGTGCCAGCAGTCCCAGACAGAGCAATCAGCCCCAGCATTTT.

The chain is built from TRBV13 and TRBJ1-3; 10 positions match TRBD1. This CDR3 has 13 amino acids. The germline CDR1 and CDR2 sequences are PRHDT and FYEKMQ (reference sequence). V trimming: 7 bases; J trimming: 7 bases; junction bases outside the gene matches: 4. The CDR3 DNA sequence: TGTGCCAGCATCCGGACAGGGGGGAACACCATATATTTT. As protein: CASIRTGGNTIYF.

This chain joins TRBV30 and TRBJ1-3; D remains unclear. There are 14 residues in the CDR3. V lost 1 base and J 1 base, leaving 8 bases between the germline ends. The germline gives CDR1 GTSNPN, CDR2 SVGIG (reference sequence). CDR3 in amino acids: CAWSGRKSGNTIYF. The DNA of the CDR3 is TGTGCCTGGAGTGGCAGAAAATCTGGAAACACCATATATTTT.

The chain employs TRBV7-9 and TRBJ2-4, with 7 bases matching TRBD1. The CDR3 sequence is 18 residues long. Germline V gene data show CDR1 as SEHNR and CDR2 as FQNEAQ (reference sequence). J gave up 5 bases and V 1 base, and 14 bases lay outside the gene matches. The chain's CDR3 is CASSLVSGAGGNENIQYF. The CDR3, as DNA: TGTGCCAGCAGCTTAGTCAGTGGGGCAGGGGGTAATGAAAACATTCAGTACTTC.

The chain uses TRBV7-6 and TRBJ2-5; D may be TRBD2 (5 bases). The CDR3 contains 17 residues. From germline, CDR1 is SGHVS and CDR2 FNYEAQ. Trimming removed 1 base from V and 5 bases from J, with 20 bases in between. The CDR3 loop is CASSLGRLAGGRETQYF. The CDR3 nucleotides read TGTGCCAGCAGCTTAGGCCGTCTAGCCGGAGGAAGGGAGACCCAGTACTTC.

The CDR3 DNA follows: TGTGCCAGCAGCTCGCTCCCGGGACAGGGTTCTGAAAAACTGTTTTTT. The encoded protein is CASSSLPGQGSEKLFF. This rearrangement joins TRBV7-9 to TRBJ1-4; TRBD1 matches at 9 bases. The germline V gene encodes CDR1 SEHNR and CDR2 FQNEAQ (reference sequence). V dropped 4 bases and J dropped 7; count of bases not matched to a gene: 10. CDR3 length: 16 residues.

The chain recombines TRBV28 with TRBJ1-2; D is possibly TRBD1 (5 bases). Trimming stripped 4 bases from V and 5 bases from J, with 11 bases between. There are 13 residues in the CDR3. Germline assignment: CDR1 MDHEN and CDR2 SYDVKM. The CDR3: CASSSGQGYGYTF. CDR3 DNA sequence: TGTGCCAGCAGTTCTGGGCAGGGATATGGCTACACCTTC.

The chain couples TRBV30 to TRBJ1-5, with D uncertain. Germline loops: CDR1 GTSNPN, CDR2 SVGIG (reference sequence). CDR3 length: 13 residues. Trimming shortened V by 4 bases and J by 9 bases, and 16 bases separated the two germline ends. The CDR3 bases are TGTGCCTGGAACTTAAGGGAGGAAGGGCCCCAGCATTTT. The encoded protein is CAWNLREEGPQHF. Using reference TRBV30 and TRBJ1-5 for the parts outside the CDR3, the full variable domain is SQTIHQWPATLVQPVGSPLSLECTVEGTSNPNLYWYRQAAGRGLQLLFYSVGIGQISSEVPQNLSASRPQDRQFILSSKKLLLSDSGFYLCAWNLREEGPQHFGDGTRLSIL.

The rearrangement links TRBV5-4 to TRBJ1-6; possibly TRBD1 for D (6 bases). The germline V and J ends were trimmed by 6 bases and 9 bases, with 19 bases remaining between them. CDR1 and CDR2 from the germline V gene are SGHNT and YYREEE (reference sequence). CDR3 length: 15 residues. CDR3 nucleotide sequence: TGTGCCAGCACCCTTGACCCCACAGGGAGTTCACCCCTCCACTTT. Its protein is CASTLDPTGSSPLHF.